Sequencing of this T cell receptor (beta chain) was carried out in a study of blood T cell repertoires in COVID-19. Per the original methods: Amplification of reference gene primers was used by the study to estimate nucleated cell counts. The table came from immunoSEQ multiplex PCR; TCRdb's copy has only in-frame clones and leaves some out. The V and J calls and clone size come from that table; D and trimming were worked out from the DNA. The table includes more than 90,000 clones, around 94% detected once. Germline V lookup: CDR1 SGHAT, CDR2 FQNNGV. The ends were cut back, 2 bases at V and 2 bases at J, with 10 bases in the middle. The CDR3 totals 16 residues.

This TCR came from a man over 45 with active COVID-19. The V and J genes are TRBV11-2 and TRBJ2-6; D perhaps matches TRBD2 (6 bases). The sequenced sample was peripheral blood. The CDR3 bases are TGTGCCAGCAGCTTATTCGGGGGTGCTGGGGCCAACGTCCTGACTTTC. The encoded protein is CASSLFGGAGANVLTF.